These 17 T cell receptor beta chains were all obtained from the same sample, sequenced in a study of CD8 T cells in ankylosing spondylitis. In TCRdb, the 5' RACE reads were re-called with MiXCR into one record per CDR3 protein. Of about 250,000 distinct CDR3 sequences listed, approximately 8.4% are singletons. The sequencing sample was made of blood, either unsorted or a sorted T cell fraction (not recorded which). These receptors were collected from a female donor with ankylosing spondylitis or in good health (not recorded which).

This clonotype showed up many times. This chain uses TRBV27 with TRBJ1-1, with TRBD1 identical over 7 bases. The CDR3 has 15 residues. J lost 9 bases, V lost 4 bases, and 14 bases had no gene match. Germline V gene data show CDR1 as MNHEY and CDR2 as SMNVEV (reference sequence). In nucleotides, the CDR3 is TGTGCCAGCAGTTCAATTCACACGGGACAGCACAAAGCTTTCTTT. Amino acids: CASSSIHTGQHKAFF.

This clonotype was detected a few times. The chain recombines TRBV20-1 with TRBJ1-2; weak D call: TRBD1 (6 bases). This CDR3 contains 14 residues. Trimming removed 3 bases from V and 2 bases from J, with 13 bases in between. The germline V gene encodes CDR1 DFQATT and CDR2 SNEGSKA (reference sequence). For the CDR3, the DNA is TGCAGTGCTAGTAGAGTGGGGGCGAACTATGGCTACACCTTC. This sequence encodes CSASRVGANYGYTF.

This clonotype showed up many times. This chain uses TRBV10-2 with TRBJ2-7; D is possibly TRBD2 (6 bases). CDR3 length: 16 amino acids. Germline V gene lookup returns CDR1 WSHSY and CDR2 SAAADI. The germline V and J ends were trimmed by 3 bases and 3 bases, with 18 bases remaining between them. The CDR3 sequence is CASSDPKLGGSYEQYF. The CDR3 DNA sequence: TGCGCCAGCAGTGACCCCAAGCTGGGAGGCAGCTACGAGCAGTACTTC.

In this sample, this clonotype turned up many times. This rearrangement joins TRBV21-1 to TRBJ2-7; the table names TRBD2, a call not compared with the DNA. TRBV21-1 is shown as a pseudogene. The CDR3 length is 14 residues. Written as DNA, the CDR3 is TGTGCCAGCAGCAAAGTGGCTGGCGGGCAGGAGCAGTACTTC. This codes for CASSKVAGGQEQYF.

In regard to this clonotype: A read error may produce the germline difference seen at one junction end. This chain links TRBV4-3 with TRBJ2-7; D possibly corresponds to TRBD1 (5 bases). This CDR3 contains 13 residues. The germline CDR1 and CDR2 sequences are LGHNA and YSLEER. CDR3 loop: CVSPSRQNHEQYF. The DNA for the CDR3 is TGCGTCAGCCCCTCCCGACAGAACCACGAGCAGTACTTC.

This clonotype was seen many times. V and J are TRBV7-6 and TRBJ2-2; D is unresolved. Deletions cut 5 bases from V and 0 bases from J, with 7 bases between. The CDR3 has 14 residues. Germline loops: CDR1 SGHVS, CDR2 FNYEAQ. The CDR3 bases are TGTGCCAGCAGCCGTGCCGCGAACACCGGGGAGCTGTTTTTT. Encoded protein: CASSRAANTGELFF.

There are many counts of this clonotype. This chain joins TRBV6-2 or TRBV6-3 and TRBJ1-5; D uncertain. The V end was cut by 2 bases, the J end by 7 bases, with 9 bases between. Looked up from germline, CDR1 is MNHEY and CDR2 is SVGEGT. This CDR3 comprises 13 residues. The CDR3, as DNA: TGTGCCAGCAGTTACGTCGATTACCAGCCCCAGCATTTT. It translates to CASSYVDYQPQHF.

This chain links TRBV7-9 with TRBJ2-7; weak D call: TRBD1 (6 bases). The V gene's germline CDR1 is SEHNR and CDR2 FQNEAQ (reference sequence). The CDR3 contains 15 residues. The V and J ends lost 1 base and 4 bases respectively, with 14 bases between them. CDR3 in amino acids: CASSLGGRGSYEQYF. For the CDR3, the DNA is TGTGCCAGCAGCTTAGGTGGCAGGGGATCGTACGAGCAGTACTTC.

This clonotype was counted many times. J is TRBJ2-1 and V is TRBV12-3 or TRBV12-4; 8 bases are shared with TRBD2. V shed 6 bases, J shed 5 bases, and the junction held 9 bases outside the gene matches. The CDR3 covers 15 residues. Written as DNA, the CDR3 is TGTGCCAGCAGCCCCGACGGAGCGGGGGACAATGAGCAGTTCTTC. It encodes CASSPDGAGDNEQFF.

This clonotype was counted many times. This chain links TRBV7-2 with TRBJ2-7; TRBD2 matches at 9 bases. Losses at the gene ends were 3 bases for V and 1 base for J; bases not matched to a gene: 4. CDR3 length: 15 amino acids. Germline-derived CDR1 and CDR2 are SGHTA and FQGNSA. CDR3 sequence: CASSLVLAGSYEQYF. The DNA for the CDR3 is TGTGCCAGCAGCTTGGTCCTAGCGGGGTCCTACGAGCAGTACTTC.

V is TRBV29-1 and J is TRBJ2-5; 9 bases agree with TRBD1. J gave up 3 bases and V 7 bases, and 0 bases lay outside the gene matches. Germline V gene lookup returns CDR1 SQVTM and CDR2 ANQGSEA. The CDR3 has 11 residues. The CDR3 spells CSGDREETQYF. The CDR3 coding sequence is TGCAGCGGGGACAGGGAAGAGACCCAGTACTTC.

In its sample, this clonotype was seen a few times. This rearrangement joins TRBV30 to TRBJ2-5, with D hard to call. The V end lost 4 bases, the J end lost 7 bases, and 13 bases lay between the germline ends. The germline V gene encodes CDR1 GTSNPN and CDR2 SVGIG (reference sequence). CDR3 size: 12 residues. CDR3 DNA: TGTGCCTGGACCTCCCAAGGTGGGACCCAGTACTTC. This gives the protein CAWTSQGGTQYF.

Comment on this clonotype: A much more abundant neighbour one base away suggests this may be a read error. The chain recombines TRBV3-1 with TRBJ1-3; D possibly corresponds to TRBD1 (6 bases). CDR1 LGHDT and CDR2 YNNKEL come from the germline V gene (reference sequence). The CDR3 is made up of 17 amino acids. The CDR3 DNA reads TGTGCCATCAGCCATACATTTAACAGGGCCTCTGGAAACACCATATATTTT. This gives the protein CAISHTFNRASGNTIYF.

This clonotype was counted ten times or more. The V gene is TRBV7-9, the J gene TRBJ2-7, with 7 nucleotides matching TRBD2. V trimming: 5 bases; J trimming: 2 bases; junction bases outside the gene matches: 3. Per the germline V gene, CDR1 is SEHNR and CDR2 is FQNEAQ (reference sequence). The CDR3 extends over 13 amino acids. CDR3 loop: CASSPGLTYEQYF. The DNA for the CDR3 is TGTGCCAGCAGCCCGGGACTAACCTACGAGCAGTACTTC.

This clonotype has at least ten counts. The chain recombines TRBV12-5 with TRBJ2-1; TRBD2 aligns across 10 bases. Per germline, CDR1 LGHNT and CDR2 FRNRAP. The CDR3 has 15 residues. The junction had 1 base not matched to a gene; V was cut back by 4 bases and J by 1 base. As DNA, the CDR3 is TGTGCTAGTGGTTCTAGCGGGAGTTCCTACAATGAGCAGTTCTTC. It yields the protein CASGSSGSSYNEQFF.

This clonotype was recorded many times. The chain combines TRBV7-2 with TRBJ1-2; unclear D gene. CDR1 is SGHTA and CDR2 is FQGNSA in the germline V gene. Trimming took 2 bases from V and 6 from J, leaving 10 bases between them. This CDR3 is 13 amino acids long. The CDR3 DNA follows: TGTGCCAGCAGCTTACCCCCCCCGGATGGCTACACCTTC. This codes for CASSLPPPDGYTF.

This clonotype was detected ten times or more. The V call is TRBV29-1, the J call TRBJ1-5, with D possibly matching TRBD1 (5 bases). Trimming removed 6 bases from V and 4 bases from J, with 10 bases in between. Germline V gene lookup returns CDR1 SQVTM and CDR2 ANQGSEA. The CDR3 is 12 amino acids. CDR3 region: CSVLSGNQPQHF. The CDR3 DNA reads TGCAGCGTGTTATCAGGGAATCAGCCCCAGCATTTT.